The text below deals with one TCR beta chain. A few counts support this clone. Its cognate antigen has yet to be identified. No per-base quality is available; no much larger clone lies one base away. The sample is drawn from a study of OX40 agonist ivuxolimab in advanced cancers. Context from the whole study: Ivuxolimab was a fully human IgG2 agonistic monoclonal antibody targeting the costimulatory receptor OX40 (CD134). Intravenous ivuxolimab was administered to patients every 2 weeks at six dose levels: 0.01, 0.1, 0.3, 1.5, 3 and 10 mg/kg. Of the roughly 54 patients in dose escalation, around 19 had hepatocellular carcinoma, about 15 had melanoma, 9 had renal cell carcinoma and 9 had head and neck cancer. In the dose-escalation cohort, nearly 85% of patients were male, and the mean age was around 65 years with a range of roughly 20 to 85. Prior anti-PD-1, anti-PD-L1 or anti-CTLA-4 therapy was permitted, and checkpoint inhibitors had been received by about 36% of dose-escalation patients. Partial responses were achieved by three dose-escalation patients, of whom one had hepatocellular carcinoma and two had cutaneous melanoma. Peripheral TCRbeta sequencing was intended to test whether TCR sequence diversity was altered and clonal T-cell expansion was caused by ivuxolimab. The monotherapy dose-escalation portion (N of about 50 patients) of the phase I ivuxolimab trial is reported in the paper.

General conclusions and limits of the study: After ivuxolimab, more expanded clones were found on average in CD8+ T cells than in CD4+ T cells. Low levels of normalized T-cell clonal expansion were also shown by some nonresponding patients. At doses from 0.1 to 3.0 mg/kg, clonal expansion was seen in both CD4+ and CD8+ blood T cells between baseline and week 6. Which antigens the clonally expanded peripheral T cells were specific for was not determined. In partial responders in the 0.1-3.0 mg/kg groups, normalized peripheral clonal expansion was found to be among the lowest, especially among CD8+ T cells.

Genomic DNA was isolated from the sorted cells so that the TCRbeta CDR3 region could be sequenced. The immunoSEQ Assay was used for sequencing of TCRbeta CDR3 regions. Sourced from immuneACCESS, this table was stored by TCRdb with only in-frame sequences that have V and J called. A share of the clones is absent; for the studies checked, an unresolved V gene accounts for under half, and the remainder has no known explanation. The sample has around 25,000 clones on record, about nine tenths of them singletons. The ten largest clonotypes hold under 35% of the sample. The cysteine opens and the phenylalanine closes a CDR3 of 17 amino acids. Of the read, only the CDR3 DNA is kept; its 51 bases are in frame from base 1. Deletion took 3 bases off V and 9 bases off J, with a span of 21 bases between the germline ends. The germline V gene sets CDR1 to KGHSH and CDR2 to LQKENI. Patients with a history of autoimmune disease or receiving systemic immunosuppression were excluded from the trial. Peripheral blood for TCR sequencing was collected from all dose cohorts at baseline, on cycle 4 day 1, and on cycle 7 day 1. Samples were obtained from an open-label, multicenter, first-in-human phase I dose-escalation trial of ivuxolimab. Adults with locally advanced or metastatic head and neck squamous cell, hepatocellular, melanoma or renal cell carcinoma were enrolled in the trial. Before TCR sequencing, CD4+ T cells and CD8+ T cells from peripheral blood were sorted into separate populations.

The rearranged chain carries TRBV18 and TRBJ1-6, with TRBD1 perhaps the D gene, on 5 matching bases. The source material was CD4+ or CD8+ T cells sorted from blood, sampled in a trial of the OX40 agonist ivuxolimab. This clonotype originated in an adult with an advanced solid tumor such as melanoma, head and neck, liver or kidney cancer. The nucleotide sequence reads TGTGCCAGCTCACCGGCGGGAAGTGGGGCCCTGGGTTCACCCCTCCACTTT. Its coded protein is CASSPAGSGALGSPLHF.